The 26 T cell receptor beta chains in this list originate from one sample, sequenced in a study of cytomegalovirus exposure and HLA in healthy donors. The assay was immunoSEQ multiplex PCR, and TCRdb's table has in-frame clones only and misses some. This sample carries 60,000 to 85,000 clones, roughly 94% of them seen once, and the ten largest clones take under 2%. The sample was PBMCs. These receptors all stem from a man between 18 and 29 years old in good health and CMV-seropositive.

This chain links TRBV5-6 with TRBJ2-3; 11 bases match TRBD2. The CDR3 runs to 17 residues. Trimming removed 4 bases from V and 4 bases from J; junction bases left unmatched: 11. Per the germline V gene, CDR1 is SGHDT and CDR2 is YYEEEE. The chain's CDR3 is CASSPTSTSGIADTQYF. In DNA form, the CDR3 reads TGTGCCAGCAGCCCAACATCGACTAGCGGGATCGCAGATACGCAGTATTTT. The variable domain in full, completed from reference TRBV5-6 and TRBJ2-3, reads DAGVTQSPTHLIKTRGQQVTLRCSPKSGHDTVSWYQQALGQGPQFIFQYYEEEERQRGNFPDRFSGHQFPNYSSELNVNALLLGDSALYLCASSPTSTSGIADTQYFGPGTRLTVL.

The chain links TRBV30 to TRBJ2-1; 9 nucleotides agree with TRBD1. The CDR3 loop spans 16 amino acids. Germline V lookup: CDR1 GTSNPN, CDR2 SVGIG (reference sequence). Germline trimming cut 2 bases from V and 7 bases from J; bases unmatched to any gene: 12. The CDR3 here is CAWSKLGGQGWNEQFF. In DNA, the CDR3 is TGTGCCTGGAGTAAACTGGGGGGACAGGGATGGAATGAGCAGTTCTTC. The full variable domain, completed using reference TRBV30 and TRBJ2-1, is SQTIHQWPATLVQPVGSPLSLECTVEGTSNPNLYWYRQAAGRGLQLLFYSVGIGQISSEVPQNLSASRPQDRQFILSSKKLLLSDSGFYLCAWSKLGGQGWNEQFFGPGTRLTVL.

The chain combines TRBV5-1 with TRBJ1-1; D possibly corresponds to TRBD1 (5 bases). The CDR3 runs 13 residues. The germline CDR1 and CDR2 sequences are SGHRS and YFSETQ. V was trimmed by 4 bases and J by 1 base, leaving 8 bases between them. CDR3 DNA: TGCGCCAGCAGCCCCGGGGGGAACACTGAAGCTTTCTTT. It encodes CASSPGGNTEAFF.

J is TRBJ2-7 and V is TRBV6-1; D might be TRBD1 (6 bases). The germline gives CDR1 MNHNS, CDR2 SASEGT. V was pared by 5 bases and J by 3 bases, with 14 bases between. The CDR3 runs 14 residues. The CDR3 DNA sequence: TGTGCCAGCAGTCCTCACACAGGGTTCTACGAGCAGTACTTC. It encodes CASSPHTGFYEQYF.

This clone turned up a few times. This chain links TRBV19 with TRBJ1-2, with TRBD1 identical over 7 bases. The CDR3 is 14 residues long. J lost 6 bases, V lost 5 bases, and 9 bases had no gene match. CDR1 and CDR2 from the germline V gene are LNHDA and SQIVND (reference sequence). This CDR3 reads CASSLTGQTHGYTF. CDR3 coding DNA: TGTGCCAGTAGTCTCACGGGACAGACCCATGGCTACACCTTC.

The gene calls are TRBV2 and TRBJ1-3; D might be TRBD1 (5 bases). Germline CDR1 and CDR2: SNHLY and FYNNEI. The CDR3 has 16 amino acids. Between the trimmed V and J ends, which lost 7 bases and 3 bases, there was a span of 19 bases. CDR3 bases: TGTGCCAGCACGGCCCGCGGGGCTATGGTTGGAAACACCATATATTTT. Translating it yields CASTARGAMVGNTIYF.

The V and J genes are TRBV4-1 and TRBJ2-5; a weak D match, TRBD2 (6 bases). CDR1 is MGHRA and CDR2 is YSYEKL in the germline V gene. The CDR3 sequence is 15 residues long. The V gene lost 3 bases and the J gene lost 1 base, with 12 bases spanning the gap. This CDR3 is CASSHFSGGQETQYF. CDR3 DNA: TGCGCCAGCAGCCATTTTAGCGGCGGCCAAGAGACCCAGTACTTC.

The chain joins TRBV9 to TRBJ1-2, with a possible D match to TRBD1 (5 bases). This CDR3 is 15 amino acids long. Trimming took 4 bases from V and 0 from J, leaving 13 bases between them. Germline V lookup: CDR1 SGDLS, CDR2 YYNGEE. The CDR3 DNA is TGTGCCAGCAGCTACCGACAGTCCGCTAACTATGGCTACACCTTC. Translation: CASSYRQSANYGYTF.

Here the CDR3 reads CASGLSPPNIQYF. CDR3 bases: TGTGCTAGTGGTTTGTCCCCTCCGAACATTCAGTACTTC. This chain connects TRBV12-5 to TRBJ2-4; no firm D call. V lost 2 bases and J lost 7, with 9 bases in between. The CDR3 extends over 13 amino acids. From germline, CDR1 is LGHNT and CDR2 FRNRAP. Based on the CDR3 plus reference TRBV12-5 and TRBJ2-4, the full variable domain is DARVTQTPRHKVTEMGQEVTMRCQPILGHNTVFWYRQTMMQGLELLAYFRNRAPLDDSGMPKDRFSAEMPDATLATLKIQPSEPRDSAVYFCASGLSPPNIQYFGAGTRLSVL.

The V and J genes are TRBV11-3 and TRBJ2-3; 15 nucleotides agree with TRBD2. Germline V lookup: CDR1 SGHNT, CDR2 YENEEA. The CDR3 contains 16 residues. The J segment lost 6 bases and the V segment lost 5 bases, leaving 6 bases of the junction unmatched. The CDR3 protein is CASSPTGLAGGDTQYF. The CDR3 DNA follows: TGTGCCAGCAGCCCCACGGGACTAGCGGGAGGTGATACGCAGTATTTT.

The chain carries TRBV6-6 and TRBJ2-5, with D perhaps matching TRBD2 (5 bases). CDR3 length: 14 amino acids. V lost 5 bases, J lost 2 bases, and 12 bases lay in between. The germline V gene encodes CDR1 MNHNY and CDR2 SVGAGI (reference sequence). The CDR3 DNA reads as TGTGCCAGCAGTCGTACCCCGGGGCAAGAGACCCAGTACTTC. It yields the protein CASSRTPGQETQYF.

CDR3 residues: CASRLPPAREAFF. CDR3 sequence (DNA): TGTGCCAGCAGACTACCACCGGCCCGTGAAGCTTTCTTT. The chain joins TRBV7-2 to TRBJ1-1; D not resolved. Germline V gene sequence: CDR1 SGHTA, CDR2 FQGNSA. The CDR3 extends over 13 amino acids. V was cut by 6 bases and J by 7 bases, with 15 bases left in between.

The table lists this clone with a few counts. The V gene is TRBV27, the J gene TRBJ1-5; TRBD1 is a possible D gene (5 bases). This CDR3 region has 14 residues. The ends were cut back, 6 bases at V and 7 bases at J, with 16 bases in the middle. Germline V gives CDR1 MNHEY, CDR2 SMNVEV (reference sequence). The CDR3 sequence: CASSSRRGVQPQHF. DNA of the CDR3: TGTGCCAGCAGCTCCCGGCGGGGGGTCCAGCCCCAGCATTTT.

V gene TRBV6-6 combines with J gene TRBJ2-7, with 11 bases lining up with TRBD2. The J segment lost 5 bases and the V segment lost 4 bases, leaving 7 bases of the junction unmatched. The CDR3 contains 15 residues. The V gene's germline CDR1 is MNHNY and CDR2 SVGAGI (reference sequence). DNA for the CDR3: TGTGCCAGCAGTTCCCTACTAGCGGGAGACAACGAGCAGTACTTC. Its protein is CASSSLLAGDNEQYF.

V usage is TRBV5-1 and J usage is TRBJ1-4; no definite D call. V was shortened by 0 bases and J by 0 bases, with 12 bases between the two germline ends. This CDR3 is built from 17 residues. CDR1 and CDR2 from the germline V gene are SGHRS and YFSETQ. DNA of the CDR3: TGCGCCAGCAGCTTGGACCGGAGGACGGCAACTAATGAAAAACTGTTTTTT. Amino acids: CASSLDRRTATNEKLFF.

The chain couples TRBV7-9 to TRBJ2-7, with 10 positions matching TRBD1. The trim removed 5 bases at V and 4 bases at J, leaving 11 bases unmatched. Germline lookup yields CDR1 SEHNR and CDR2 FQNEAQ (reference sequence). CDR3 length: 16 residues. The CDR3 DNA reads TGTGCCAGCAGCCTCGCGGGTGGACAGGGGGTTTACGAGCAGTACTTC. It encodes CASSLAGGQGVYEQYF.

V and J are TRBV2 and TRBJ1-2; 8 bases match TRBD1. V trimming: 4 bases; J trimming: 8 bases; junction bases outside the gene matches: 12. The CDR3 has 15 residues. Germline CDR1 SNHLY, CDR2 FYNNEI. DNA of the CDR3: TGTGCCAGCAGTGCCCTGGGGCAGGGGGCAGAAGGCTACACCTTC. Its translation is CASSALGQGAEGYTF. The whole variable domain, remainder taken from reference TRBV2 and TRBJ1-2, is EPEVTQTPSHQVTQMGQEVILRCVPISNHLYFYWYRQILGQKVEFLVSFYNNEISEKSEIFDDQFSVERPDGSNFTLKIRSTKLEDSAMYFCASSALGQGAEGYTFGSGTRLTVV.

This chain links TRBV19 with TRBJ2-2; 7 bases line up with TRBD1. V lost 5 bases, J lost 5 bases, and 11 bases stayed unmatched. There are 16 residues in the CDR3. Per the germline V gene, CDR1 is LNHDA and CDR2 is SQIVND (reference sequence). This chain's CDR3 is CASSPSGTVRTGELFF. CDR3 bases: TGTGCCAGTAGTCCTTCCGGGACAGTGAGAACCGGGGAGCTGTTTTTT.

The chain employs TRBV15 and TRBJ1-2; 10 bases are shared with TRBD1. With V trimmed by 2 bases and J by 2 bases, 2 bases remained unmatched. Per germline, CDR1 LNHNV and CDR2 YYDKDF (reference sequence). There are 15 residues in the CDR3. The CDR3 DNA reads TGTGCCACCAGCAGAAGACAGGGGGCGAACTATGGCTACACCTTC. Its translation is CATSRRQGANYGYTF.

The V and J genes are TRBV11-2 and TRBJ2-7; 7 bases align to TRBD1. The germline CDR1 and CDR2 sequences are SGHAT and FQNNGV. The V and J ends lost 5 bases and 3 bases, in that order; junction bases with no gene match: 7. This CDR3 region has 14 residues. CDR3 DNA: TGTGCCAGCAGCAACCCGGGACAGAACTACGAGCAGTACTTC. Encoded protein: CASSNPGQNYEQYF.

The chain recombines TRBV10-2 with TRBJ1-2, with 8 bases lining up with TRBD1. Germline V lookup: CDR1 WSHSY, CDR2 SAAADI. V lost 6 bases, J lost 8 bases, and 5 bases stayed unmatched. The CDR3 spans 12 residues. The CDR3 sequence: CASRGQAGGYTF. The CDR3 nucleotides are TGCGCCAGCAGGGGACAGGCCGGGGGCTACACCTTC.

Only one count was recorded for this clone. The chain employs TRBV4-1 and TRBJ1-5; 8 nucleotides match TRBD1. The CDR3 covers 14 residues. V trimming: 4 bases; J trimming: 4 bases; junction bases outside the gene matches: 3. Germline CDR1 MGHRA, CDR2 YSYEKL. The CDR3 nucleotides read TGCGCCAGCAGCCCTCGGACAGGGAATCAGCCCCAGCATTTT. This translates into CASSPRTGNQPQHF.

The CDR3 DNA reads as TGCGCCAGCAGGTTCGATCTAGCGGGTGATCCCTACGAGCAGTACTTC. Encoded protein: CASRFDLAGDPYEQYF. The V call is TRBV5-1, the J call TRBJ2-7; 8 bases are a match to TRBD2. The junction had 12 bases not matched to a gene; V was cut back by 5 bases and J by 2 bases. Germline CDR1 SGHRS, CDR2 YFSETQ. The CDR3 spans 16 residues. Supplemented by reference TRBV5-1 and TRBJ2-7, the full variable domain reads KAGVTQTPRYLIKTRGQQVTLSCSPISGHRSVSWYQQTPGQGLQFLFEYFSETQRNKGNFPGRFSGRQFSNSRSEMNVSTLELGDSALYLCASRFDLAGDPYEQYFGPGTRLTVT.

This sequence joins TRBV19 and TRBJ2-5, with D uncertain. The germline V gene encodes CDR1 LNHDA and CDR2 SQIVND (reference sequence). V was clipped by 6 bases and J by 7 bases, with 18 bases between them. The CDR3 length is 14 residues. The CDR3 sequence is CASSPLPGLGTQYF. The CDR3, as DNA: TGTGCCAGTAGCCCCTTACCCGGGTTGGGGACCCAGTACTTC.

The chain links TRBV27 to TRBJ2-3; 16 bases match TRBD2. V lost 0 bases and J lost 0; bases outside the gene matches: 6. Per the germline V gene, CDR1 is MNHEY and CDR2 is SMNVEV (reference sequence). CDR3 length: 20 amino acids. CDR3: CASSLSGLAGGRASTDTQYF. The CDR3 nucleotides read TGTGCCAGCAGTTTATCGGGACTAGCGGGAGGGCGGGCTAGCACAGATACGCAGTATTTT.

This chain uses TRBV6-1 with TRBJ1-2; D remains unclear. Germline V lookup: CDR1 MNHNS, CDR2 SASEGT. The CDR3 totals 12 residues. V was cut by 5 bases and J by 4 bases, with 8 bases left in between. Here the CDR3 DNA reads TGTGCCAGCAGTTCACGGAGCTATGGCTACACCTTC. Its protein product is CASSSRSYGYTF.